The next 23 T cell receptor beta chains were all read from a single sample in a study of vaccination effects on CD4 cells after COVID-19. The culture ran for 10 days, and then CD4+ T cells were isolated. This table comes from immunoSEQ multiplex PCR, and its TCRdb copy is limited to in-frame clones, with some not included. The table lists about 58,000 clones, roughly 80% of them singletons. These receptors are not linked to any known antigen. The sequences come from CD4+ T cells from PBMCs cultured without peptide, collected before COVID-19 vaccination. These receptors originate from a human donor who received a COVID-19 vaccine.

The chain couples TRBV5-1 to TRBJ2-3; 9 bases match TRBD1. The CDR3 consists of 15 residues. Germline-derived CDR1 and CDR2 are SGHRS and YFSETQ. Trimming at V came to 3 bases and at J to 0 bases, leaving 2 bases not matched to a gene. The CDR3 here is CASSSDRGSTDTQYF. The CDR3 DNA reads TGCGCCAGCAGCTCGGACAGGGGCAGCACAGATACGCAGTATTTT. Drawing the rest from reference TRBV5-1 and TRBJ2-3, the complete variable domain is KAGVTQTPRYLIKTRGQQVTLSCSPISGHRSVSWYQQTPGQGLQFLFEYFSETQRNKGNFPGRFSGRQFSNSRSEMNVSTLELGDSALYLCASSSDRGSTDTQYFGPGTRLTVL.

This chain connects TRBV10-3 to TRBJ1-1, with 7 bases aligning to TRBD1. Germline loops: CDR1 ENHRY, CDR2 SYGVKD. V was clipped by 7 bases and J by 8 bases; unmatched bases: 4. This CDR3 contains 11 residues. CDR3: CAIMRGQEAFF. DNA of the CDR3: TGTGCCATCATGAGGGGACAGGAAGCTTTCTTT.

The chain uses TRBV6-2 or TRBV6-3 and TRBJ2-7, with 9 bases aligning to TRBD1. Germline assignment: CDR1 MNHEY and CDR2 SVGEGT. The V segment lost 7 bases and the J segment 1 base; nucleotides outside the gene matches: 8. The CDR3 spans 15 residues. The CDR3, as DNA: TGTGCCAGCACCCCAGGAGGGACAGGGTCCTACGAGCAGTACGTC. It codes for CASTPGGTGSYEQYV.

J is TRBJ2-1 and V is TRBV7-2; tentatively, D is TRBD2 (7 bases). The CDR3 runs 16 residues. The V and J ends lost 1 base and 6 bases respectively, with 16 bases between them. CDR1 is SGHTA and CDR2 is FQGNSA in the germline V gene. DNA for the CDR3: TGTGCCAGCAGCTTAGTGGGTGGGGGGGCCCTCAATGAGCAGTTCTTC. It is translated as CASSLVGGGALNEQFF.

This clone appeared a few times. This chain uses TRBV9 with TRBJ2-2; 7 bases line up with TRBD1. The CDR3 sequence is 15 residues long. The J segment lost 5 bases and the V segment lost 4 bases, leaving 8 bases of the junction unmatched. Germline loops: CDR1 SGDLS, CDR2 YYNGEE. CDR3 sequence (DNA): TGTGCCAGCAGCCAACAGGGGACCAGTACCGGGGAGCTGTTTTTT. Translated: CASSQQGTSTGELFF.

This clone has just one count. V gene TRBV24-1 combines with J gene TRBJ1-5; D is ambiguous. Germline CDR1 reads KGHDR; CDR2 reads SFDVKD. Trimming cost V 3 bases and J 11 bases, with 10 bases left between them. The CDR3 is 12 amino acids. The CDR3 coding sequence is TGTGCCACCAGTGATCCCGGGAGGACCCAGCATTTT. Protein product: CATSDPGRTQHF.

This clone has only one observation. The DNA for the CDR3 is TGTGCCAGCAGCGAGGGAGGGACAAAGCAAGAGACCCAGTACTTC. Encoded protein: CASSEGGTKQETQYF. This chain links TRBV9 with TRBJ2-5; perhaps TRBD2 as D (7 bases). The CDR3 runs 15 residues. Trimming pared 3 bases from V and 2 bases from J, leaving 14 bases between. Germline V gene data show CDR1 as SGDLS and CDR2 as YYNGEE.

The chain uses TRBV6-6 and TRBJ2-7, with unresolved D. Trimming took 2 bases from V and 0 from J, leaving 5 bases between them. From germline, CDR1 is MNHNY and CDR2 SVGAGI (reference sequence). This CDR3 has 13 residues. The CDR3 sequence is CASSYQSSYEQYV. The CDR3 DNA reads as TGTGCCAGCAGTTACCAGAGCTCCTACGAGCAGTACGTC.

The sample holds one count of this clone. CDR3 bases: TGTGCCAGCAGTGCACCACTTGGAGGACAGGGAGTCACAGATACGCAGTATTTT. It encodes CASSAPLGGQGVTDTQYF. The chain uses TRBV25-1 and TRBJ2-3; 8 bases match TRBD1. In germline, CDR1 is MGHDK, CDR2 SYGVNS. Trimming took 4 bases from V and 2 from J; bases not matched to a gene: 14. There are 18 residues in the CDR3.

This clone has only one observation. The CDR3 sequence is CASSSGDRVGTGELFF. The CDR3 DNA sequence: TGTGCCAGCAGCTCCGGGGACAGGGTAGGGACCGGGGAGCTGTTTTTT. The gene calls are TRBV7-3 and TRBJ2-2; 9 nucleotides align to TRBD1. This CDR3 comprises 16 residues. Germline assignment: CDR1 SGHTA and CDR2 FQGTGA. V trimming: 4 bases; J trimming: 5 bases; junction bases outside the gene matches: 8. Supplemented by reference TRBV7-3 and TRBJ2-2, the full variable domain reads GAGVSQTPSNKVTEKGKYVELRCDPISGHTALYWYRQSLGQGPEFLIYFQGTGAADDSGLPNDRFFAVRPEGSVSTLKIQRTERGDSAVYLCASSSGDRVGTGELFFGEGSRLTVL.

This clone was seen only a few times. CDR3 sequence: CASTTDRDNNQPQHF. CDR3 DNA sequence: TGTGCCAGTACCACCGACAGGGACAACAATCAGCCCCAGCATTTT. V and J are TRBV19 and TRBJ1-5; 7 bases map to TRBD1. In germline, CDR1 is LNHDA, CDR2 SQIVND (reference sequence). V lost 7 bases, J lost 3 bases, and 9 bases stayed unmatched. This CDR3 is built from 15 residues.

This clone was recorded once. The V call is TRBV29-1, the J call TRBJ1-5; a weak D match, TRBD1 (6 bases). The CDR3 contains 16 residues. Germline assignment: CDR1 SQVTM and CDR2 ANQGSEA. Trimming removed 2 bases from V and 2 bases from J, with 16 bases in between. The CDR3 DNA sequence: TGCAGCGTTGAAATGAACAGGGACTCGGGCAATCAGCCCCAGCATTTT. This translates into CSVEMNRDSGNQPQHF.

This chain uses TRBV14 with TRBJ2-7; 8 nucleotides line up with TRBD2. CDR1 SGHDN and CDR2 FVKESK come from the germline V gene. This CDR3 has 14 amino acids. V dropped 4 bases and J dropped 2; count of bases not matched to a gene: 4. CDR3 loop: CASSRGRGAYEQYV. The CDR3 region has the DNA TGTGCCAGCAGCCGGGGGCGGGGGGCCTACGAGCAGTACGTC.

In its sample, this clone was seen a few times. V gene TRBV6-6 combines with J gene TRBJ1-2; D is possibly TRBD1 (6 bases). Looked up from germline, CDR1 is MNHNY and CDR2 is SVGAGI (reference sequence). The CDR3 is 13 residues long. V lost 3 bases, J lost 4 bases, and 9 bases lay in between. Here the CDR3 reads CASSYLDSYGYTF. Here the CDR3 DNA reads TGTGCCAGCAGTTATTTGGACAGCTATGGCTACACCTTC.

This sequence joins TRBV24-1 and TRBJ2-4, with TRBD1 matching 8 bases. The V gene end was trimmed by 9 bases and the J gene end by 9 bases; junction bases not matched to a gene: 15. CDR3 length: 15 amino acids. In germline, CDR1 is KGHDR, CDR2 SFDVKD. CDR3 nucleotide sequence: TGTGCCACCGCTCCTTCCGGGACAGGTACAGGCATTCAGTACTTC. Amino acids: CATAPSGTGTGIQYF.

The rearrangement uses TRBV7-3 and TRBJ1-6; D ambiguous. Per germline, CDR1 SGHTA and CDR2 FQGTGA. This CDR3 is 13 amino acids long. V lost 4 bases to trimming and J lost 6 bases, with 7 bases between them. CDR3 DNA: TGTGCCAGCAGCTCACAAGCTAATTCACCCCTCCACTTT. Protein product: CASSSQANSPLHF.

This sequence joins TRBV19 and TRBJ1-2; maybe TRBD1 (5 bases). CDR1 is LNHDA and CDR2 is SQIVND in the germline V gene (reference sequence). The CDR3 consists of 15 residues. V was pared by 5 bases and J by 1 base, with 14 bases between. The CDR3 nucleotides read TGTGCCAGTAGTCCAGGACGACAGTTTAACTATGGCTACACCTTC. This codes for CASSPGRQFNYGYTF.

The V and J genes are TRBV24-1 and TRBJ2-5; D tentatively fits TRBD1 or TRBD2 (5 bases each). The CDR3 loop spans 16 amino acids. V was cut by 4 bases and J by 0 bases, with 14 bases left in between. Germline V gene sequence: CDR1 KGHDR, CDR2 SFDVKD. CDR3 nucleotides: TGTGCCACCAGTGACCCCGGGACGGCTAACCAAGAGACCCAGTACTTC. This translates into CATSDPGTANQETQYF.

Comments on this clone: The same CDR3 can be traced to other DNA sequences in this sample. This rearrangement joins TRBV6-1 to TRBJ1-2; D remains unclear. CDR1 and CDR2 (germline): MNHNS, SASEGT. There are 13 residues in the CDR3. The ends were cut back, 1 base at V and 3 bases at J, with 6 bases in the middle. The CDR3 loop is CASSEGRDYGYTF. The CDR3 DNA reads TGTGCCAGCAGTGAAGGACGGGACTATGGCTACACCTTC.

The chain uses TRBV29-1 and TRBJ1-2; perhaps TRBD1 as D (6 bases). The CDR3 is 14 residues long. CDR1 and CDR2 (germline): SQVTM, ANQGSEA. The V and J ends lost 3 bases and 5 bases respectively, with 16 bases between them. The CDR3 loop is CSVDVQGTQYGYTF. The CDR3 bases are TGCAGCGTTGATGTTCAGGGGACCCAATATGGCTACACCTTC.

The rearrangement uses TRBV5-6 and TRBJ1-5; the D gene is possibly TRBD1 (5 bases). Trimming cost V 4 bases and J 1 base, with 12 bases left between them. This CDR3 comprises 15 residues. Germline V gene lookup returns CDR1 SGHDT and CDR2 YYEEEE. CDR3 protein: CASSPRRQSNQPQHF. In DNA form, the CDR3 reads TGTGCCAGCAGCCCAAGAAGACAGAGCAATCAGCCCCAGCATTTT. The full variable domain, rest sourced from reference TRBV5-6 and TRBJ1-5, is DAGVTQSPTHLIKTRGQQVTLRCSPKSGHDTVSWYQQALGQGPQFIFQYYEEEERQRGNFPDRFSGHQFPNYSSELNVNALLLGDSALYLCASSPRRQSNQPQHFGDGTRLSIL.

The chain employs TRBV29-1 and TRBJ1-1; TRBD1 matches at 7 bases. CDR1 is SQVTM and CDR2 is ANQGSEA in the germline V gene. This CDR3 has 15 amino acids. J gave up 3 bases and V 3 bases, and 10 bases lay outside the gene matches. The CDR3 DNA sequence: TGCAGCGTTGAGGAGGTGGGGACAGAATACACTGAAGCTTTCTTT. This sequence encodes CSVEEVGTEYTEAFF. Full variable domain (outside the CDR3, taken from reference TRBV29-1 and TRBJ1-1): SAVISQKPSRDICQRGTSLTIQCQVDSQVTMMFWYRQQPGQSLTLIATANQGSEATYESGFVIDKFPISRPNLTFSTLTVSNMSPEDSSIYLCSVEEVGTEYTEAFFGQGTRLTVV.

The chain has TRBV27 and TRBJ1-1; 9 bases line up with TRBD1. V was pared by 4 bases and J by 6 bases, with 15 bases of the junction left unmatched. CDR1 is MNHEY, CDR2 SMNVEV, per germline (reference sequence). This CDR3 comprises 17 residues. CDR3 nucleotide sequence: TGTGCCAGCAGTTCTCAACCCCCGGGACAGGGCCGGCCTGAAGCTTTCTTT. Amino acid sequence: CASSSQPPGQGRPEAFF.